The clone carrying this TCR beta chain came up a few times. A multiplex PCR was run with 60 Vbeta primers and 13 Jbeta primers. Profiling relied on immunoSEQ multiplex PCR, and the TCRdb table lists in-frame clones only, not all of them. The sample has tens of thousands of clones; 68% are singletons. CDR3 length equals 15 residues. Per the germline V gene, CDR1 is SGDLS and CDR2 is YYNGEE. V lost 3 bases, J lost 0 bases, and 6 bases stayed unmatched. The data are from a study of cytomegalovirus exposure and HLA in healthy donors. The chain uses TRBV9 and TRBJ2-7, with TRBD1 identical over 7 bases. The sequenced material came from PBMCs. This TCR derives from a woman aged 25 to 45 in good health and CMV-seronegative. CDR3 region: CASSAGQDSSYEQYF. Written as DNA, the CDR3 is TGTGCCAGCAGCGCTGGACAGGATAGCTCCTACGAGCAGTACTTC.